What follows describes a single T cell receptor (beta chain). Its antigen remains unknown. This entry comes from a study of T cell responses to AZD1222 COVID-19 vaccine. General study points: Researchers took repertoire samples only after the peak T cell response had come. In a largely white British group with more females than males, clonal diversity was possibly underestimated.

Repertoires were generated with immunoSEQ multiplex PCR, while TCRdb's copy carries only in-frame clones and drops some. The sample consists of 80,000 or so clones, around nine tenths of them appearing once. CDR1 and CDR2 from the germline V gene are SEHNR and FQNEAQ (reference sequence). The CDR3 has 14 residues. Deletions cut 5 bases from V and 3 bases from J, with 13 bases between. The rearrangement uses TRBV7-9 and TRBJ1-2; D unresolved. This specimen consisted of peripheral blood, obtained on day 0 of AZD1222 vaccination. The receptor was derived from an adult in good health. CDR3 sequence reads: CASSRGSGDYGYTF. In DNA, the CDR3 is TGTGCCAGCAGCCGGGGTAGCGGGGACTATGGCTACACCTTC. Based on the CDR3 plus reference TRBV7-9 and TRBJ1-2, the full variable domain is DTGVSQNPRHKITKRGQNVTFRCDPISEHNRLYWYRQTLGQGPEFLTYFQNEAQLEKSRLLSDRFSAERPKGSFSTLEIQRTEQGDSAMYLCASSRGSGDYGYTFGSGTRLTVV.